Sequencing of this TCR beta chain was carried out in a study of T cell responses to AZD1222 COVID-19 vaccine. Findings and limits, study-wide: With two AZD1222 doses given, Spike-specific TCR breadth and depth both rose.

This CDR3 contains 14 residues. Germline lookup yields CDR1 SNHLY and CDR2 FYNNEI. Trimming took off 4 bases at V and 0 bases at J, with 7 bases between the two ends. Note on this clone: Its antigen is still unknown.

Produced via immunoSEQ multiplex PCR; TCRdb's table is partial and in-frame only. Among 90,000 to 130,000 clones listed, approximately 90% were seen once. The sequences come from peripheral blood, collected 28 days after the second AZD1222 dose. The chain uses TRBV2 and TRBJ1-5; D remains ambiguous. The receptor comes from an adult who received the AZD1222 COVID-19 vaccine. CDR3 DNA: TGTGCCAGCAGTGCACAGAATAGCAATCAGCCCCAGCATTTT. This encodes CASSAQNSNQPQHF.